This record covers a single T cell receptor (beta chain). Its antigen remains unknown. A read error may account for a junction end that differs from germline. Assay: immunoSEQ multiplex PCR; the TCRdb copy retains only in-frame clones and omits some. The sample shows fewer than 200,000 clones, about 90% of them seen only once. Germline V CDR1 and CDR2: KGHDR, SFDVKD. This CDR3 has 13 amino acids. The data are from a study of T cell responses to AZD1222 COVID-19 vaccine. Study-wide findings and caveats: Of spike-specific TCRs, nearly half reportedly target regions left unmutated in variants. White British people made up most donors, females outnumbered males, and clonal diversity was possibly underestimated. No repertoire was sampled before or during the peak T cell response, only after it. Breadth and depth of Spike-specific TCRs rose after two AZD1222 doses.

The J gene is TRBJ2-3, the V gene TRBV24-1, with TRBD2 identical over 10 bases. The source of this sequence is an adult who received the MenACWY meningococcal vaccine as a control. Material: peripheral blood, obtained 28 days after the second dose of the MenACWY control vaccine. The CDR3 here is CATSDFTGLAEAF. CDR3 DNA: TGTGCCACCAGTGATTTTACAGGACTAGCGGAAGCTTTT.